The 32 T cell receptor beta chains below come from one sample, sequenced in a study of blood T cell repertoires in COVID-19. Some clones are missing from TCRdb's copy, which holds only in-frame ones; the method was immunoSEQ multiplex PCR. Here the sample spans nearly 350,000 clones, around 83% being singletons. The specimen sequenced was peripheral blood. The receptor set was obtained from a man aged 25 to 40 with active or convalescent COVID-19.

V is TRBV24-1 and J is TRBJ2-3; TRBD2 matches 8 bases. Germline V gene data show CDR1 as KGHDR and CDR2 as SFDVKD. This CDR3 has 15 residues. V lost 3 bases, J lost 3 bases, and 4 bases stayed unmatched. The CDR3: CATSDLLAGTDTQYF. The CDR3 DNA sequence: TGTGCCACCAGTGATCTCTTAGCGGGGACAGATACGCAGTATTTT.

The chain joins TRBV7-2 to TRBJ2-5; TRBD2 matches 10 bases. Germline assignment: CDR1 SGHTA and CDR2 FQGNSA. Trimming at V came to 4 bases and at J to 4 bases, leaving 12 bases not matched to a gene. This CDR3 region has 17 residues. The CDR3 DNA reads as TGTGCCAGCAGCTCCTTCGGCTCTAGCGGGAGTAGAGAGACCCAGTACTTC. It codes for CASSSFGSSGSRETQYF. The complete variable domain, with remaining parts taken from reference TRBV7-2 and TRBJ2-5, reads GAGVSQSPSNKVTEKGKDVELRCDPISGHTALYWYRQSLGQGLEFLIYFQGNSAPDKSGLPSDRFSAERTGGSVSTLTIQRTQQEDSAVYLCASSSFGSSGSRETQYFGPGTRLLVL.

The chain couples TRBV7-3 to TRBJ2-5; maybe TRBD1 (6 bases). The CDR3 consists of 14 residues. The germline V and J ends were trimmed by 2 bases and 5 bases, with 12 bases remaining between them. Germline-derived CDR1 and CDR2 are SGHTA and FQGTGA. The CDR3 protein is CASSLGARGETQYF. Here the CDR3 DNA reads TGTGCCAGCAGCTTAGGAGCAAGGGGGGAGACCCAGTACTTC.

The chain joins TRBV9 to TRBJ2-7; a possible D gene is TRBD2 (6 bases). V dropped 3 bases and J dropped 2 bases, with 12 bases sitting between them. CDR1 is SGDLS and CDR2 is YYNGEE in the germline V gene. This CDR3 spans 14 amino acids. This chain's CDR3 is CASSAGTRPYEQYF. The CDR3 nucleotides read TGTGCCAGCAGCGCCGGGACTCGTCCCTACGAGCAGTACTTC.

In this sample, this clone turned up once. The chain has TRBV5-1 and TRBJ2-1; the D gene is possibly TRBD1 (5 bases). Germline CDR1 and CDR2: SGHRS and YFSETQ. This CDR3 is built from 14 residues. Between the trimmed V and J ends, which lost 1 base and 2 bases, there was a span of 7 bases. In DNA, the CDR3 is TGCGCCAGCAGCTTGAGGGGTCCCTACAATGAGCAGTTCTTC. Amino acids: CASSLRGPYNEQFF.

The chain has TRBV3-1 (or the pseudogene TRBV3-2) and TRBJ1-6, with D possibly TRBD1 on 5 matching bases. Between the trimmed V and J ends, which lost 4 bases and 9 bases, there was a span of 19 bases. From germline, CDR1 is LGHDT and CDR2 YNNKEL (reference sequence). The CDR3 extends over 16 amino acids. The DNA of the CDR3 is TGTGCCAGCAGCCCATTCGTAGGCACGCAGGGTTCACCCCTCCACTTT. Amino acid sequence: CASSPFVGTQGSPLHF.

V is TRBV29-1 and J is TRBJ1-1, with D tentatively TRBD1 (6 bases). The CDR3 is 15 residues long. Germline V lookup: CDR1 SQVTM, CDR2 ANQGSEA. V lost 0 bases and J 4 bases, leaving 15 bases between the germline ends. CDR3 residues: CSVEDPDRTGTEAFF. DNA for the CDR3: TGCAGCGTTGAAGATCCGGACAGAACGGGCACTGAAGCTTTCTTT.

The rearrangement uses TRBV28 and TRBJ1-5; D is unclear. The CDR3 extends over 14 amino acids. Trimming stripped 7 bases from V and 4 bases from J, with 14 bases between. Germline loops: CDR1 MDHEN, CDR2 SYDVKM. CDR3 loop: CASNDLAGNQPQHF. The DNA for the CDR3 is TGTGCCAGCAATGACTTGGCGGGGAATCAGCCCCAGCATTTT. Filled out from reference TRBV28 and TRBJ1-5, the complete variable domain reads DVKVTQSSRYLVKRTGEKVFLECVQDMDHENMFWYRQDPGLGLRLIYFSYDVKMKEKGDIPEGYSVSREKKERFSLILESASTNQTSMYLCASNDLAGNQPQHFGDGTRLSIL.

This clone was counted a single time. This chain connects TRBV30 to TRBJ2-7; tentative D call: TRBD2 (5 bases). The CDR3 sequence is 13 residues long. V gave up 2 bases and J gave up 6 bases, with 14 bases separating them. Per germline, CDR1 GTSNPN and CDR2 SVGIG (reference sequence). Written as DNA, the CDR3 is TGTGCCTGGAGTAAGAGGGTGGGCAGCGAGCAGTACTTC. It codes for CAWSKRVGSEQYF. Drawing the rest from reference TRBV30 and TRBJ2-7, the complete variable domain is SQTIHQWPATLVQPVGSPLSLECTVEGTSNPNLYWYRQAAGRGLQLLFYSVGIGQISSEVPQNLSASRPQDRQFILSSKKLLLSDSGFYLCAWSKRVGSEQYFGPGTRLTVT.

The genes are TRBV4-3 and TRBJ1-5, with D maybe TRBD1 (5 bases). V was trimmed by 3 bases and J by 4 bases, leaving 7 bases between them. This CDR3 region has 13 residues. The germline CDR1 and CDR2 sequences are LGHNA and YSLEER. CDR3 residues: CASSQRQNQPQHF. CDR3 nucleotides: TGCGCCAGCAGCCAGCGACAGAATCAGCCCCAGCATTTT.

This chain joins TRBV7-8 and TRBJ1-1; D unclear. V lost 5 bases to trimming and J lost 0 bases, with 7 bases between them. The CDR3 extends over 13 amino acids. CDR1 is SGHVS, CDR2 FQNEAQ, per germline. DNA of the CDR3: TGTGCCAGCAGCCGTCAGGTGAACACTGAAGCTTTCTTT. It is translated as CASSRQVNTEAFF.

This rearrangement joins TRBV15 to TRBJ1-3; D possibly corresponds to TRBD1 (6 bases). This CDR3 contains 15 residues. Trimming took off 5 bases at V and 0 bases at J, with 11 bases between the two ends. Germline loops: CDR1 LNHNV, CDR2 YYDKDF (reference sequence). The CDR3 DNA is TGTGCCACCAGCCCAGGGGACCTCTCTGGAAACACCATATATTTT. It encodes CATSPGDLSGNTIYF. Filled out from reference TRBV15 and TRBJ1-3, the complete variable domain reads DAMVIQNPRYQVTQFGKPVTLSCSQTLNHNVMYWYQQKSSQAPKLLFHYYDKDFNNEADTPDNFQSRRPNTSFCFLDIRSPGLGDTAMYLCATSPGDLSGNTIYFGEGSWLTVV.

This clone was observed a single time. The gene calls are TRBV5-1 and TRBJ2-2; perhaps TRBD2 as D (6 bases). CDR3 length: 15 amino acids. CDR1 SGHRS and CDR2 YFSETQ come from the germline V gene. V was clipped by 4 bases and J by 4 bases, with 14 bases between them. The DNA for the CDR3 is TGCGCCAGCAGCACGGGGGAGCGCCTCACCGGGGAGCTGTTTTTT. Amino acid sequence: CASSTGERLTGELFF.

The V call is TRBV9, the J call TRBJ1-6; D might be TRBD1 (5 bases). Germline CDR1 reads SGDLS; CDR2 reads YYNGEE. This CDR3 has 16 amino acids. Between the trimmed V and J ends, which lost 0 bases and 1 base, there was a span of 8 bases. The CDR3 reads CASSVGPGSYNSPLHF. CDR3 coding DNA: TGTGCCAGCAGCGTAGGGCCAGGGTCCTATAATTCACCCCTCCACTTT. Complete variable domain (other parts from reference TRBV9 and TRBJ1-6): DSGVTQTPKHLITATGQRVTLRCSPRSGDLSVYWYQQSLDQGLQFLIQYYNGEERAKGNILERFSAQQFPDLHSELNLSSLELGDSALYFCASSVGPGSYNSPLHFGNGTRLTVT.

The chain uses TRBV12-3 or TRBV12-4 and TRBJ2-7, with a weak D call TRBD2 (6 bases). There are 13 residues in the CDR3. V was trimmed by 4 bases and J by 7 bases, leaving 14 bases between them. DNA for the CDR3: TGTGCCAGCAGTTGGGGTACGGGAGCTGAGCAGTACTTC. This gives the protein CASSWGTGAEQYF.

The chain is built from TRBV28 and TRBJ1-2; no firm D call. Germline V lookup: CDR1 MDHEN, CDR2 SYDVKM. The CDR3 covers 14 residues. The V gene lost 7 bases and the J gene lost 7 bases, with 19 bases spanning the gap. The CDR3 region is CASISEVMGGGYTF. The CDR3 DNA is TGTGCCAGCATCTCGGAGGTTATGGGAGGTGGCTACACCTTC.

The V gene is TRBV27, the J gene TRBJ1-1, with unresolved D. Trimming took off 9 bases at V and 2 bases at J, with 16 bases between the two ends. Germline CDR1 MNHEY, CDR2 SMNVEV (reference sequence). The length of the CDR3 is 14 residues. CDR3 amino acids: CARRNTRGNTEAFF. The CDR3 DNA follows: TGTGCCAGACGGAATACCCGGGGTAACACTGAAGCTTTCTTT.

This sequence joins TRBV28 and TRBJ1-5, with 7 bases that match TRBD1. Germline V gene lookup returns CDR1 MDHEN and CDR2 SYDVKM. V gave up 4 bases and J gave up 3 bases; unmatched junction bases: 6. The CDR3 runs to 15 residues. The CDR3 sequence is CASSSQGVLNQPQHF. In DNA form, the CDR3 reads TGTGCCAGCAGTTCTCAGGGGGTCCTCAATCAGCCCCAGCATTTT.

This chain connects TRBV4-1 to TRBJ1-2; a possible D gene is TRBD1 (5 bases). The CDR3 contains 13 residues. Per the germline V gene, CDR1 is MGHRA and CDR2 is YSYEKL. The ends were cut back, 4 bases at V and 8 bases at J, with 14 bases in the middle. As DNA, the CDR3 is TGCGCCAGCAGCCCTTTGATCGACAGCGGCTACACCTTC. Translation: CASSPLIDSGYTF.

This clone showed up just once. The V call is TRBV4-1, the J call TRBJ2-1, with D unclear. This CDR3 has 16 amino acids. Germline V gives CDR1 MGHRA, CDR2 YSYEKL. Trimming took off 2 bases at V and 6 bases at J, with 17 bases between the two ends. The CDR3: CASSQPRGPISNEQFF. The CDR3 region has the DNA TGCGCCAGCAGCCAACCGAGAGGCCCAATTAGCAATGAGCAGTTCTTC.

This clone was seen a single time. The chain joins TRBV7-2 to TRBJ2-1, with 10 bases aligning to TRBD1. Germline CDR1 SGHTA, CDR2 FQGNSA. The CDR3 has 16 residues. Unmatched junction bases numbered 10, after V lost 5 bases and J lost 6 bases. CDR3: CASSPYRDRGSNEQFF. As DNA, the CDR3 is TGTGCCAGCAGCCCCTACCGGGACAGGGGCAGCAATGAGCAGTTCTTC.

This clone showed up just a few times. This rearrangement joins TRBV28 to TRBJ1-2, with 8 bases aligning to TRBD1. This CDR3 contains 14 residues. Trimming cost V 5 bases and J 9 bases; bases outside gene matches: 11. CDR1 is MDHEN and CDR2 is SYDVKM in the germline V gene. In DNA form, the CDR3 reads TGTGCCAGCAGTCCCTTGGACAGGGCGAGTAGCTACACCTTC. Its protein product is CASSPLDRASSYTF.

This rearrangement joins TRBV6-5 to TRBJ2-2, with no clear D. CDR1 and CDR2 from the germline V gene are MNHEY and SVGAGI. The CDR3 has 14 residues. V gave up 5 bases and J gave up 1 base, with 8 bases separating them. For the CDR3, the DNA is TGTGCCAGCAGTCCGAACATGAACACCGGGGAGCTGTTTTTT. Translating it yields CASSPNMNTGELFF.

The chain employs TRBV4-3 and TRBJ2-7, with 12 bases that match TRBD2. J lost 0 bases, V lost 4 bases, and 10 bases had no gene match. The germline V gene encodes CDR1 LGHNA and CDR2 YSLEER. This CDR3 has 18 residues. The CDR3 DNA reads as TGCGCCAGCAGCCCCGGACTAGCGGGGAGTCTTCCCTCCTACGAGCAGTACTTC. Amino acid sequence: CASSPGLAGSLPSYEQYF.

The V call is TRBV4-1, the J call TRBJ2-2; 15 positions agree with TRBD2. CDR3 length equals 18 residues. J lost 6 bases, V lost 1 base, and 6 bases had no gene match. Germline CDR1 MGHRA, CDR2 YSYEKL. CDR3 loop: CASSQGGLAGGGAGELFF. Here the CDR3 DNA reads TGCGCCAGCAGCCAAGGGGGACTAGCGGGAGGCGGGGCCGGGGAGCTGTTTTTT.

The V gene is TRBV7-9, the J gene TRBJ1-2; D unclear. This CDR3 region has 13 residues. Trimming shortened V by 7 bases and J by 1 base, and 10 bases separated the two germline ends. Germline V gene sequence: CDR1 SEHNR, CDR2 FQNEAQ (reference sequence). The CDR3 region is CASTFHSNYGYTF. CDR3 sequence (DNA): TGTGCCAGCACCTTCCACAGTAACTATGGCTACACCTTC. Full variable domain (outside the CDR3, taken from reference TRBV7-9 and TRBJ1-2): DTGVSQNPRHKITKRGQNVTFRCDPISEHNRLYWYRQTLGQGPEFLTYFQNEAQLEKSRLLSDRFSAERPKGSFSTLEIQRTEQGDSAMYLCASTFHSNYGYTFGSGTRLTVV.

The chain is built from TRBV6-5 and TRBJ2-7; D uncertain. CDR1 MNHEY and CDR2 SVGAGI come from the germline V gene. The CDR3 covers 14 residues. V gave up 0 bases and J gave up 3 bases, with 9 bases separating them. CDR3 amino acids: CASSYSIRNYEQYF. The CDR3 region has the DNA TGTGCCAGCAGTTACTCGATCAGGAACTACGAGCAGTACTTC.

The chain has TRBV6-6 and TRBJ1-5; D is perhaps TRBD1 (5 bases). CDR3 length equals 14 residues. The germline V gene encodes CDR1 MNHNY and CDR2 SVGAGI (reference sequence). The V and J ends lost 6 bases and 2 bases respectively, with 11 bases between them. The CDR3 loop is CASSWGSGNQPQHF. The CDR3 nucleotides are TGTGCCAGCAGCTGGGGCAGCGGCAATCAGCCCCAGCATTTT.

The CDR3 sequence: CASSPTGVEEKLFF. The CDR3 bases are TGTGCCAGTAGTCCCACAGGGGTGGAGGAAAAACTGTTTTTT. The chain employs TRBV19 and TRBJ1-4, with 7 bases fitting TRBD1. Germline CDR1 and CDR2: LNHDA and SQIVND (reference sequence). There are 14 residues in the CDR3. Trimming cost V 5 bases and J 8 bases; bases outside gene matches: 8.

This rearrangement joins TRBV19 to TRBJ1-2; tentatively, D is TRBD1 (5 bases). Germline CDR1 and CDR2: LNHDA and SQIVND (reference sequence). The V gene lost 5 bases and the J gene lost 4 bases, with 11 bases spanning the gap. This CDR3 comprises 13 residues. The CDR3 coding sequence is TGTGCCAGTAGTGTCCGACAGCTCTATGGCTACACCTTC. Translating gives CASSVRQLYGYTF.

V usage is TRBV5-1 and J usage is TRBJ2-1; TRBD2 agrees at 9 bases. CDR1 SGHRS and CDR2 YFSETQ come from the germline V gene. The V segment lost 7 bases and the J segment 8 bases; nucleotides outside the gene matches: 13. The CDR3 length is 15 residues. In DNA, the CDR3 is TGCGCCAGCGAATATCGCCTAGCGGGGTTCCATGAGCAGTTCTTC. Its translation: CASEYRLAGFHEQFF.

The chain carries TRBV7-6 and TRBJ1-6, with TRBD1 as a possible D gene (5 bases). V was clipped by 5 bases and J by 0 bases, with 8 bases between them. This CDR3 is built from 15 residues. Germline V gives CDR1 SGHVS, CDR2 FNYEAQ. CDR3 sequence: CASSRDSSYNSPLHF. In DNA, the CDR3 is TGTGCCAGCAGCCGCGACAGCTCCTATAATTCACCCCTCCACTTT.